This record covers a single TCR beta chain. The antigen is undetermined. PCR involved 60 Vbeta and 13 Jbeta primers. Using immunoSEQ multiplex PCR, the repertoire was profiled, and TCRdb retains in-frame clones only, with some absent. The sample data list some 43,000 clones. This record comes from a study of cytomegalovirus exposure and HLA in healthy donors. The study's findings and limits: In a later analysis, an Asian-associated ancestry cluster reportedly showed fewer N-insertions than the approximately 640-donor mean. Most likely, a cluster of highly shared sequence variants arose as a sequencing artifact.

Trimming removed 1 base from V and 3 bases from J, with 15 bases in between. CDR1 SGHTA and CDR2 FQGNSA come from the germline V gene. This CDR3 has 16 residues. This sequence was found in a woman in her 30s in good health and CMV-seronegative. The sequencing sample was made of PBMCs. This chain uses TRBV7-2 with TRBJ1-2; D is possibly TRBD1 (5 bases). CDR3 nucleotide sequence: TGTGCCAGCAGCTTAGGGGGCAGCGAGGTCTACTATGGCTACACCTTC. Residues: CASSLGGSEVYYGYTF.